The subject of this entry is one T cell receptor (beta chain). The source of the sample is a study of blood T cell repertoires in COVID-19. Study overall: Sites across the United States, Italy and Spain contributed samples from acute and convalescent COVID-19. PBMCs, B-cell-depleted T cells, or T cells were the source of the cDNA or gDNA that made up the material.

In the original processing: Amplification of reference gene primers was used by the study to estimate nucleated cell counts. Sequencing was performed with immunoSEQ multiplex PCR; in TCRdb, only in-frame clones are kept and a portion is missing. The V and J calls and the clone size are those of that table, but D and trimming were determined from the DNA. This table holds over 400,000 clones, roughly 89% found once. The source material was peripheral blood. This receptor was identified in a woman in her 30s with active or convalescent COVID-19.

CDR3 coding DNA: TGTGCCAGCAGCCAATTTCCAACTAGCTCCTACTCCTACAATGAGCAGTTCTTC. Protein product: CASSQFPTSSYSYNEQFF. J is TRBJ2-1 and V is TRBV4-2; TRBD2 is a possible D gene (6 bases). Germline CDR1 is LGHNA and CDR2 is YNFKEQ. The CDR3 totals 18 residues. V was trimmed by 2 bases and J by 0 bases, leaving 17 bases between them.